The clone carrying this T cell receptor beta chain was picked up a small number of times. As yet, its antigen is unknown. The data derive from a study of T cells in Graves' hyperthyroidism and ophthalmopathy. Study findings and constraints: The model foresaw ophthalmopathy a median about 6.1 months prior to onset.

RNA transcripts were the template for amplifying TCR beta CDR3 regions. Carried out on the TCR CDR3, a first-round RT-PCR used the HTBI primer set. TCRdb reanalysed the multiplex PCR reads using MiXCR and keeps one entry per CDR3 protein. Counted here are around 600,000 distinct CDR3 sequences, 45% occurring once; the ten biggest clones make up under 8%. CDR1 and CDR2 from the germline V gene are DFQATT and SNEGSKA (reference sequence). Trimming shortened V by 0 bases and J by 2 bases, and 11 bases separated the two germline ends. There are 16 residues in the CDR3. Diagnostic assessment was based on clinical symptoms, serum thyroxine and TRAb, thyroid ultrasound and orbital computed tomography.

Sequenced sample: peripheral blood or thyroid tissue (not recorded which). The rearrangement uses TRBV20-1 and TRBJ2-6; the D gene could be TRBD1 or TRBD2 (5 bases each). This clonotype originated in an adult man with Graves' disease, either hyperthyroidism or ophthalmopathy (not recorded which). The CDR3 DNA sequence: TGCAGTGCTAGAGATGGCAGGGACCCTGGGGCCAACGTCCTGACTTTC. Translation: CSARDGRDPGANVLTF.